The 21 T cell receptor beta chains below come from one sample, sequenced in a study of blood T cell repertoires in COVID-19. Profiling relied on immunoSEQ multiplex PCR, and the TCRdb table lists in-frame clones only, not all of them. The sample has about 140,000 clones; over 70% are singletons. The sequencing sample was made of peripheral blood. These receptors were taken from a man aged 50-59 years with active or convalescent COVID-19.

The gene calls are TRBV4-1 and TRBJ2-7, with TRBD2 matching 7 bases. There are 16 residues in the CDR3. Germline V gene lookup returns CDR1 MGHRA and CDR2 YSYEKL. V was clipped by 1 base and J by 3 bases; unmatched bases: 9. In DNA, the CDR3 is TGCGCCAGCAGCCAAGGGATCCTAGCGGTAAACTACGAGCAGTACTTC. This sequence encodes CASSQGILAVNYEQYF.

This sequence joins TRBV7-9 and TRBJ2-1; 8 nucleotides line up with TRBD2. CDR1 and CDR2 (germline): SEHNR, FQNEAQ (reference sequence). V was pared by 4 bases and J by 3 bases, with 2 bases of the junction left unmatched. The CDR3 spans 14 residues. CDR3 DNA: TGTGCCAGCAGCTCCGGGACTAGCTACAATGAGCAGTTCTTC. Amino acid sequence: CASSSGTSYNEQFF.

This chain connects TRBV27 to TRBJ1-1; maybe TRBD1 (5 bases). V gave up 3 bases and J gave up 0 bases, with 8 bases separating them. CDR3 length: 14 amino acids. Germline CDR1 reads MNHEY; CDR2 reads SMNVEV (reference sequence). In nucleotides, the CDR3 is TGTGCCAGCAGTTTCGGGGGGATGAACACTGAAGCTTTCTTT. Amino acid sequence: CASSFGGMNTEAFF.

In its sample, this clone was seen a few times. This sequence joins TRBV11-2 and TRBJ2-5, with 11 bases lining up with TRBD2. The CDR3 is made up of 15 amino acids. The germline V gene encodes CDR1 SGHAT and CDR2 FQNNGV. The V and J ends lost 5 bases and 5 bases, in that order; junction bases with no gene match: 7. Here the CDR3 reads CASSRSGRAGETQYF. The DNA for the CDR3 is TGTGCCAGCAGCCGTAGCGGGAGGGCCGGGGAGACCCAGTACTTC.

V is TRBV7-3 and J is TRBJ1-1, with a weak D call TRBD1 (5 bases). Germline-derived CDR1 and CDR2 are SGHTA and FQGTGA. The V end was cut by 3 bases, the J end by 7 bases, with 21 bases between. This CDR3 is built from 16 residues. CDR3 in amino acids: CASSFTGGARVGEAFF. The CDR3 DNA reads TGTGCCAGCAGCTTCACCGGCGGGGCGCGAGTTGGTGAAGCTTTCTTT.

The chain has TRBV5-1 and TRBJ1-5; D is unclear. The CDR3 totals 15 residues. Between the trimmed V and J ends, which lost 0 bases and 6 bases, there was a span of 13 bases. Germline CDR1 is SGHRS and CDR2 is YFSETQ. DNA for the CDR3: TGCGCCAGCAGCTTGGAGGGCGGGAACGGTCAGCCCCAGCATTTT. The encoded protein is CASSLEGGNGQPQHF.

CDR3 protein: CASDGVGYGYTF. Here the CDR3 DNA reads TGTGCCAGCGACGGGGTGGGCTATGGCTACACCTTC. The chain combines TRBV3-1 (or the pseudogene TRBV3-2) with TRBJ1-2; D not certain. V was trimmed by 8 bases and J by 4 bases, leaving 11 bases between them. In germline, CDR1 is LGHDT, CDR2 YNNKEL (reference sequence). The CDR3 runs 12 residues.

DNA for the CDR3: TGTGCCAGCAGCTCCCACGGGGGGCAACGCACAGATACGCAGTATTTT. Translating gives CASSSHGGQRTDTQYF. This chain links TRBV7-2 with TRBJ2-3, with D possibly matching TRBD2 (7 bases). The germline V gene has CDR1 SGHTA and CDR2 FQGNSA. V shed 4 bases and J shed 1 base, with 15 bases lying between them. CDR3 length equals 16 residues.

In this sample, this clone turned up once. The chain combines TRBV7-3 with TRBJ2-3; 11 nucleotides line up with TRBD1. The CDR3 covers 16 residues. CDR1 is SGHTA, CDR2 FQGTGA, per germline. With V trimmed by 2 bases and J by 5 bases, 6 bases remained unmatched. CDR3: CASSLGDRGRLDTQYF. CDR3 in DNA: TGTGCCAGCAGCTTAGGGGACAGGGGGAGGTTAGATACGCAGTATTTT.

There are a few counts of this clone. The chain recombines TRBV14 with TRBJ1-6; 7 bases match TRBD1. V dropped 1 base and J dropped 7; count of bases not matched to a gene: 4. CDR1 SGHDN and CDR2 FVKESK come from the germline V gene. This CDR3 has 15 residues. As DNA, the CDR3 is TGTGCCAGCAGCCAAGCAGGGGGAGTGAATTCACCCCTCCACTTT. Encoded protein: CASSQAGGVNSPLHF.

The chain recombines TRBV7-3 with TRBJ2-1; TRBD1 matches at 10 bases. This CDR3 has 15 residues. Germline V gives CDR1 SGHTA, CDR2 FQGTGA. V gave up 3 bases and J gave up 6 bases; unmatched junction bases: 5. CDR3 nucleotides: TGTGCCAGCAGCTTTTACGGGACAGGGGTCAATGAGCAGTTCTTC. Translation: CASSFYGTGVNEQFF.

The chain links TRBV7-3 to TRBJ2-3, with 7 bases fitting TRBD2. The germline V gene has CDR1 SGHTA and CDR2 FQGTGA. With V trimmed by 3 bases and J by 3 bases, 6 bases remained unmatched. CDR3 length: 15 residues. The CDR3 spells CASSFVNGRTDTQYF. The CDR3 DNA follows: TGTGCCAGCAGCTTTGTAAACGGGAGGACAGATACGCAGTATTTT.

J is TRBJ1-5 and V is TRBV15; 7 nucleotides agree with TRBD1. CDR1 is LNHNV, CDR2 YYDKDF, per germline (reference sequence). V was pared by 3 bases and J by 7 bases, with 9 bases of the junction left unmatched. CDR3 length: 15 amino acids. DNA of the CDR3: TGTGCCACCAGCAGGGGAACGACAGGGACACAGCCCCAGCATTTT. Its translation is CATSRGTTGTQPQHF.

The chain uses TRBV5-1 and TRBJ1-2; D is ambiguous. CDR1 SGHRS and CDR2 YFSETQ come from the germline V gene. The CDR3 has 15 residues. Trimming removed 0 bases at V and 3 bases at J, with 12 bases between. Here the CDR3 reads CASSLDAGFDYGYTF. CDR3 DNA sequence: TGCGCCAGCAGCTTGGATGCGGGTTTCGACTATGGCTACACCTTC.

The chain has TRBV2 and TRBJ1-5; D is undetermined. V shed 1 base and J shed 1 base, with 11 bases lying between them. The CDR3 is 16 amino acids. Germline CDR1 reads SNHLY; CDR2 reads FYNNEI. The CDR3 is CASSEGWGVSNQPQHF. For the CDR3, the DNA is TGTGCCAGCAGTGAAGGTTGGGGAGTGAGCAATCAGCCCCAGCATTTT. Filled out from reference TRBV2 and TRBJ1-5, the complete variable domain reads EPEVTQTPSHQVTQMGQEVILRCVPISNHLYFYWYRQILGQKVEFLVSFYNNEISEKSEIFDDQFSVERPDGSNFTLKIRSTKLEDSAMYFCASSEGWGVSNQPQHFGDGTRLSIL.

The J gene is TRBJ1-6, the V gene TRBV10-3; TRBD1 is a possible D gene (5 bases). Germline values: CDR1 ENHRY, CDR2 SYGVKD. Trimming removed 3 bases at V and 0 bases at J, with 18 bases between. The length of the CDR3 is 19 residues. The CDR3 spells CAISEGFVQESSYNSPLHF. The CDR3 DNA reads as TGTGCCATCAGTGAAGGATTTGTACAGGAGAGCTCCTATAATTCACCCCTCCACTTT.

The chain links TRBV9 to TRBJ1-3, with TRBD1 identical over 9 bases. The germline V gene encodes CDR1 SGDLS and CDR2 YYNGEE. The trim removed 4 bases at V and 8 bases at J, leaving 7 bases unmatched. The CDR3 is made up of 14 amino acids. The CDR3 loop is CASSSTGGSDTIYF. For the CDR3, the DNA is TGTGCCAGCAGCTCAACAGGGGGCTCGGACACCATATATTTT.

The sample holds a few counts of this clone. CDR3 residues: CASTVGGIGEKLFF. The CDR3 bases are TGTGCCAGCACCGTAGGGGGAATAGGGGAAAAACTGTTTTTT. V and J are TRBV2 and TRBJ1-4, with a possible D match to TRBD1 (6 bases). This CDR3 is 14 amino acids long. Trimming stripped 7 bases from V and 8 bases from J, with 17 bases between. Germline V gene data show CDR1 as SNHLY and CDR2 as FYNNEI. Full variable domain (remainder filled in from reference TRBV2 and TRBJ1-4): EPEVTQTPSHQVTQMGQEVILRCVPISNHLYFYWYRQILGQKVEFLVSFYNNEISEKSEIFDDQFSVERPDGSNFTLKIRSTKLEDSAMYFCASTVGGIGEKLFFGSGTQLSVL.

This sequence joins TRBV10-3 and TRBJ1-5; D perhaps matches TRBD1 (5 bases). The CDR3 is made up of 12 amino acids. CDR1 and CDR2 (germline): ENHRY, SYGVKD. Deletions cut 11 bases from V and 0 bases from J, with 8 bases between. The CDR3 region is CAVGDSNQPQHF. CDR3 DNA sequence: TGTGCCGTAGGGGATAGCAATCAGCCCCAGCATTTT.

Concerning this clone itself: The sample contains more than one DNA sequence encoding this CDR3. V usage is TRBV19 and J usage is TRBJ2-3; D is unresolved. The V and J ends lost 5 bases and 1 base respectively, with 7 bases between them. Germline assignment: CDR1 LNHDA and CDR2 SQIVND (reference sequence). CDR3 size: 13 residues. The CDR3, as DNA: TGTGCCAGTAGTTCCCGGGGCACAGATACGCAGTATTTT. Encoded protein: CASSSRGTDTQYF. Combining the CDR3 with reference TRBV19 and TRBJ2-3 gives the whole variable domain DGGITQSPKYLFRKEGQNVTLSCEQNLNHDAMYWYRQDPGQGLRLIYYSQIVNDFQKGDIAEGYSVSREKKESFPLTVTSAQKNPTAFYLCASSSRGTDTQYFGPGTRLTVL.

This rearrangement joins TRBV28 to TRBJ1-6; D call uncertain. Germline V CDR1 and CDR2: MDHEN, SYDVKM. The CDR3 has 14 amino acids. V gave up 7 bases and J gave up 8 bases, with 15 bases separating them. CDR3 bases: TGTGCCAGCACTCAACGAAGCCGCGATTCACCCCTCCACTTT. Protein sequence: CASTQRSRDSPLHF.